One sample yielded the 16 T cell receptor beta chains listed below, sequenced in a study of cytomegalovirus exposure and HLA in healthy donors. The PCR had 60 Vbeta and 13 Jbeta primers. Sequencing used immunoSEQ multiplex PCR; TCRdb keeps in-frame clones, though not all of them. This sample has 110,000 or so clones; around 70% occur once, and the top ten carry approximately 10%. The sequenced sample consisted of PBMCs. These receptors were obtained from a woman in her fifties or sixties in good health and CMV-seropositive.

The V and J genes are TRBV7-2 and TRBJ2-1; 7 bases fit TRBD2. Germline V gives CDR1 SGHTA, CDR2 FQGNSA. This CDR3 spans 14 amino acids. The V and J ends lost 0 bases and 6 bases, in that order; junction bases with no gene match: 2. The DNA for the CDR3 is TGTGCCAGCAGCTTAGCCCGGACTAGCAATGAGCAGTTCTTC. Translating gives CASSLARTSNEQFF.

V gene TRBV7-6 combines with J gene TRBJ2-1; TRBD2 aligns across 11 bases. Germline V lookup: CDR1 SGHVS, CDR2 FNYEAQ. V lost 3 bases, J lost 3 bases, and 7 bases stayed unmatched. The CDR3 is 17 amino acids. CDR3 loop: CASSFAGGTSGYNEQFF. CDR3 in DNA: TGTGCCAGCAGCTTCGCAGGGGGGACTAGCGGCTACAATGAGCAGTTCTTC.

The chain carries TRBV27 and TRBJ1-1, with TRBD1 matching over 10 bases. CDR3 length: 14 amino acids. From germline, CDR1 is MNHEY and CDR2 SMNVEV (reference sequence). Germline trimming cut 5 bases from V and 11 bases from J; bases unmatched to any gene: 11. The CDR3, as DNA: TGTGCCAGCAGTAAAGGACAGGGGGTCGGGGCTGCTTTCTTT. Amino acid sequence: CASSKGQGVGAAFF.

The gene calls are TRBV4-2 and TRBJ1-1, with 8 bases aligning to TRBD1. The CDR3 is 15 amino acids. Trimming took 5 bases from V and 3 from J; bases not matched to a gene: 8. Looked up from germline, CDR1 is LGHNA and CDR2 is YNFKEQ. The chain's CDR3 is CASSEADRVDTEAFF. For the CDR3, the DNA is TGTGCCAGCAGCGAAGCGGACAGGGTGGACACTGAAGCTTTCTTT.

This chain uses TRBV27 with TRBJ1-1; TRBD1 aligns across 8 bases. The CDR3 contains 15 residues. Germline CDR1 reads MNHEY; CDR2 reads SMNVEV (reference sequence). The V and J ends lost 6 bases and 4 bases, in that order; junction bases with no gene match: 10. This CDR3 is CASSYQGAHGTEAFF. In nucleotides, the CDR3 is TGTGCCAGCAGCTACCAGGGGGCGCACGGCACTGAAGCTTTCTTT.

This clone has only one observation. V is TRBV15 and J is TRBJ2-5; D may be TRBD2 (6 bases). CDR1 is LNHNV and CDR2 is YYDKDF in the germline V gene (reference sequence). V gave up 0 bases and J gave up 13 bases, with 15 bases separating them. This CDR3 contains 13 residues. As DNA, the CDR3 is TGTGCCACCAGCAGAGATATGGAGGGGCCCTTGTACTTC. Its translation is CATSRDMEGPLYF.

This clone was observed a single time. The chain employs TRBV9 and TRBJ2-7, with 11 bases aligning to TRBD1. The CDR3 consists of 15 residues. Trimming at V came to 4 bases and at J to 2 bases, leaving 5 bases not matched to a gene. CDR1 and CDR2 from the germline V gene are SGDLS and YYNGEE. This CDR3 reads CASSPGTGGPYEQYF. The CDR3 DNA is TGTGCCAGCAGCCCAGGGACAGGGGGACCCTACGAGCAGTACTTC. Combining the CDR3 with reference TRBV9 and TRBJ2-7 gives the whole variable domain DSGVTQTPKHLITATGQRVTLRCSPRSGDLSVYWYQQSLDQGLQFLIQYYNGEERAKGNILERFSAQQFPDLHSELNLSSLELGDSALYFCASSPGTGGPYEQYFGPGTRLTVT.

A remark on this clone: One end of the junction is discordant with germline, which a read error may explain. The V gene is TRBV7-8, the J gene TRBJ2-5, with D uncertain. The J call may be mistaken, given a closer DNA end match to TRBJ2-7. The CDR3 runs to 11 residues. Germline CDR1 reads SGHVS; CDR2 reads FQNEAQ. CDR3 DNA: TGTGCCAGCGGCTTGGGCAACGAGCAGTACTTC. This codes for CASGLGNEQYF.

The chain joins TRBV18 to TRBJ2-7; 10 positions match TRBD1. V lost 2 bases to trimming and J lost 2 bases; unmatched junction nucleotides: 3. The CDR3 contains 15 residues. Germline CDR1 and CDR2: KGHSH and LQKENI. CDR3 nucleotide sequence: TGTGCCAGCTCACCAGGGACAGGGGTACCCTACGAGCAGTACTTC. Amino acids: CASSPGTGVPYEQYF.

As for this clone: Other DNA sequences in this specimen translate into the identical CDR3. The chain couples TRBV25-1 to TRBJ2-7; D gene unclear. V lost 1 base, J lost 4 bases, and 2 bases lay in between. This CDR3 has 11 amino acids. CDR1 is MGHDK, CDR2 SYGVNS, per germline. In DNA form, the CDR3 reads TGTGCCAGCAGTGAATCTTACGAGCAGTACTTC. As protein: CASSESYEQYF.

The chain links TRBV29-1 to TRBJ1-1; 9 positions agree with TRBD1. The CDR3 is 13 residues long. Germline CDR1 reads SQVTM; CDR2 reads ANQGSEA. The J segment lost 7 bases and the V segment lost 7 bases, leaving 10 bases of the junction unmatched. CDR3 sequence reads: CSAPGTGGGEAFF. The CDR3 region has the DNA TGCAGCGCCCCCGGCACAGGGGGCGGTGAAGCTTTCTTT.

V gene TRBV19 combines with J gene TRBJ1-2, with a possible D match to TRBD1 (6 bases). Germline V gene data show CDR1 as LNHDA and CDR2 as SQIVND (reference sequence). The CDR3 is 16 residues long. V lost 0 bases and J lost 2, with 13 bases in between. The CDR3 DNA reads TGTGCCAGTAGTATAGATTCGTTAGGGGGAAACTATGGCTACACCTTC. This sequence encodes CASSIDSLGGNYGYTF.

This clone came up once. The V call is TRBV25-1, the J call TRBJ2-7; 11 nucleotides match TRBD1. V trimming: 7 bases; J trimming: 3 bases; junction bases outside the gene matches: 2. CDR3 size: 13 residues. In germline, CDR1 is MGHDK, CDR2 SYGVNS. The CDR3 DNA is TGTGCCAGCATAGGGACAGGGGGCTACGAGCAGTACTTC. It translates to CASIGTGGYEQYF.

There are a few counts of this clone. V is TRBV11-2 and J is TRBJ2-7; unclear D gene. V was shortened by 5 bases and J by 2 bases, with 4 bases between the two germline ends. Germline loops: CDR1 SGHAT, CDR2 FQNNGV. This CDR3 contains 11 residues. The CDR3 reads CASSPAYEQYF. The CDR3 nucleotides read TGTGCCAGCAGCCCCGCCTACGAGCAGTACTTC.

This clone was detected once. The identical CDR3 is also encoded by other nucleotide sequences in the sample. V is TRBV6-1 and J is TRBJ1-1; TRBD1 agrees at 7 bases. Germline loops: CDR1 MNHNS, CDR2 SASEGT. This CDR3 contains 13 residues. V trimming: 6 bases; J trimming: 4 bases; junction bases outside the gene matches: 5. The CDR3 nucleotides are TGTGCCAGCAGGGTACAGGGGAGCACTGAAGCTTTCTTT. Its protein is CASRVQGSTEAFF.

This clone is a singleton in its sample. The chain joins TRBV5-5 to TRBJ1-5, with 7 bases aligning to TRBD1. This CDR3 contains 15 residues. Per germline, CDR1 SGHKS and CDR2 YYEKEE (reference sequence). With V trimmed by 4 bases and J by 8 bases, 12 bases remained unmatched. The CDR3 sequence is CASSERDSPKEPQHF. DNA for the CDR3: TGTGCCAGCAGCGAACGGGACAGCCCAAAGGAGCCCCAGCATTTT.